This T cell receptor (beta chain) was identified during a study of blood T cell repertoires in COVID-19. Per the germline V gene, CDR1 is SGHVS and CDR2 is FQNEAQ. CDR3 size: 17 residues. The ends were cut back, 3 bases at V and 0 bases at J, with 15 bases in the middle. Study processing details: From reference gene primer amplification, estimates of nucleated cell counts were derived. TCRdb's copy holds only in-frame clones and misses some; the assay was immunoSEQ multiplex PCR. The V and J calls and clone size come from that table; D and trimming were worked out from the DNA. The sample lists under 200,000 clones, around four fifths seen once, with around 8% in the top ten.

Sequenced material: peripheral blood. V usage is TRBV7-8 and J usage is TRBJ1-3; a weak D match, TRBD1 (5 bases). This clonotype originated in a woman of 80 years or more with COVID-19, enrolled during active disease. The CDR3 reads CASSFPGGVLSGNTIYF. The CDR3 DNA reads as TGTGCCAGCAGCTTCCCCGGGGGGGTGCTCTCTGGAAACACCATATATTTT.